This passage covers 13 T cell receptor beta chains from one sample sequenced in a study of T cells after yellow fever vaccination. A single record per CDR3 protein comes from TCRdb applying MiXCR to the 5' RACE reads. The table shows 360,000 or so distinct CDR3 sequences, with roughly 12% occurring only once. The material was PBMCs, obtained on the day of the first yellow fever vaccination. These receptors were taken from a man aged 18 to 29 who received the YFV17D yellow fever vaccine.

As concerns this clonotype: One end of the junction does not line up with germline, which may come from a read error. This chain uses TRBV20-1 with TRBJ2-3; D is possibly TRBD2 (7 bases). The germline V gene has CDR1 DFQATT and CDR2 SNEGSKA (reference sequence). The CDR3 has 14 residues. The CDR3 here is CCALLGGPADTQYF. CDR3 sequence (DNA): TGCTGTGCCCTTCTCGGGGGGCCGGCAGATACGCAGTATTTT.

This clonotype occurred many times. The CDR3 DNA reads as TGTGCCAGCAGCTTGGGGATTACAGGGAATGAAAAACTGTTTTTT. Its protein product is CASSLGITGNEKLFF. V usage is TRBV5-6 and J usage is TRBJ1-4, with D maybe TRBD1 (6 bases). V lost 0 bases and J lost 5, with 11 bases in between. Germline-derived CDR1 and CDR2 are SGHDT and YYEEEE. The length of the CDR3 is 15 residues.

V usage is TRBV7-6 and J usage is TRBJ1-6; 8 positions match TRBD1. The germline V gene encodes CDR1 SGHVS and CDR2 FNYEAQ. The junction had 2 bases not matched to a gene; V was cut back by 3 bases and J by 7 bases. This CDR3 is 14 amino acids long. The CDR3 nucleotides are TGTGCCAGCAGCTTCAACAGGGGGAATTCACCCCTCCACTTT. Protein product: CASSFNRGNSPLHF.

The CDR3 DNA reads TGTGCCAGCAGCCTCGGCCCGAGGGGGGAGACCCAGTACTTC. Translation gives CASSLGPRGETQYF. The chain joins TRBV6-2 or TRBV6-3 to TRBJ2-5; D possibly corresponds to TRBD1 (6 bases). CDR3 length: 14 amino acids. V was shortened by 6 bases and J by 5 bases, with 16 bases between the two germline ends. The germline V gene has CDR1 MNHEY and CDR2 SVGEGT.

The V and J genes are TRBV6-2 or TRBV6-3 and TRBJ2-3; 16 positions agree with TRBD2. Germline CDR1 reads MNHEY; CDR2 reads SVGEGT. The CDR3 sequence is 18 residues long. V shed 5 bases and J 3 bases; nucleotides not matched to a gene: 8. CDR3: CASSPGLAGGSRTDTQYF. In DNA form, the CDR3 reads TGTGCCAGCAGTCCGGGACTAGCGGGGGGGAGTCGGACAGATACGCAGTATTTT.

This clonotype was picked up a small number of times. This chain links TRBV12-3 or TRBV12-4 with TRBJ2-2; D perhaps matches TRBD2 (5 bases). Trimming took 5 bases from V and 4 from J, leaving 11 bases between them. The CDR3 is 14 amino acids. The DNA of the CDR3 is TGTGCCAGCAGTCCCATGGAGGTCACCGGGGAGCTGTTTTTT. As protein: CASSPMEVTGELFF.

This clonotype was recorded a few times. The V and J genes are TRBV6-5 and TRBJ1-6; D unclear. This CDR3 comprises 13 residues. The ends were cut back, 7 bases at V and 8 bases at J, with 12 bases in the middle. The germline CDR1 and CDR2 sequences are MNHEY and SVGAGI. Here the CDR3 DNA reads TGTGCCAGCACTTCGGGTCGGGATTCACCCCTCCACTTT. Protein sequence: CASTSGRDSPLHF.

This clonotype was found a few times. The chain recombines TRBV28 with TRBJ1-1; D uncertain. This CDR3 spans 16 amino acids. The germline V gene has CDR1 MDHEN and CDR2 SYDVKM. Trimming cost V 6 bases and J 0 bases, with 17 bases left between them. The CDR3 protein is CASSKKRAVVNTEAFF. The CDR3 nucleotides read TGTGCCAGCAGCAAAAAACGGGCGGTGGTGAACACTGAAGCTTTCTTT.

This clonotype was seen a handful of times. This rearrangement joins TRBV7-9 to TRBJ2-2, with no clear D. V lost 1 base to trimming and J lost 9 bases, with 9 bases between them. From germline, CDR1 is SEHNR and CDR2 FQNEAQ (reference sequence). CDR3 length: 13 residues. The CDR3 spells CASSLEEDRELFF. As DNA, the CDR3 is TGTGCCAGCAGCTTAGAAGAGGACCGGGAGCTGTTTTTT. The whole variable domain, filled in from reference TRBV7-9 and TRBJ2-2, reads DTGVSQNPRHKITKRGQNVTFRCDPISEHNRLYWYRQTLGQGPEFLTYFQNEAQLEKSRLLSDRFSAERPKGSFSTLEIQRTEQGDSAMYLCASSLEEDRELFFGEGSRLTVL.

The genes are TRBV6-2 or TRBV6-3 and TRBJ2-1; D is ambiguous. The V gene's germline CDR1 is MNHEY and CDR2 SVGEGT. Trimming took off 0 bases at V and 10 bases at J, with 10 bases between the two ends. This CDR3 contains 13 residues. CDR3 sequence: CASSYSSQEEQFF. The CDR3 DNA follows: TGTGCCAGCAGTTACTCGAGCCAGGAGGAGCAGTTCTTC.

Ten or more counts support this clonotype. J is TRBJ1-1 and V is TRBV5-1, with D perhaps TRBD1 (5 bases). The CDR3 has 15 amino acids. The ends were cut back, 4 bases at V and 0 bases at J, with 13 bases in the middle. CDR1 and CDR2 from the germline V gene are SGHRS and YFSETQ. The CDR3 DNA follows: TGCGCCAGCAGCCCCACGACAGATATGAACACTGAAGCTTTCTTT. Translating gives CASSPTTDMNTEAFF.

For the CDR3, the DNA is TGTGCCAGCAGCTTAGTAGAAACGACAGATACGCAGTATTTT. This sequence encodes CASSLVETTDTQYF. The J gene is TRBJ2-3, the V gene TRBV7-8; D not resolved. With 1 base removed from V and 3 bases from J, the gap between germline ends came to 8 bases. The CDR3 has 14 residues. Per the germline V gene, CDR1 is SGHVS and CDR2 is FQNEAQ.

This clonotype was seen a few times. The chain has TRBV7-2 and TRBJ2-1; tentative D call: TRBD1 (5 bases). The CDR3 is made up of 14 amino acids. The germline V gene encodes CDR1 SGHTA and CDR2 FQGNSA. Between the trimmed V and J ends, which lost 5 bases and 6 bases, there was a span of 14 bases. The CDR3 spells CASSAGQGVNEQFF. The DNA for the CDR3 is TGTGCCAGCAGCGCAGGTCAGGGCGTCAATGAGCAGTTCTTC.